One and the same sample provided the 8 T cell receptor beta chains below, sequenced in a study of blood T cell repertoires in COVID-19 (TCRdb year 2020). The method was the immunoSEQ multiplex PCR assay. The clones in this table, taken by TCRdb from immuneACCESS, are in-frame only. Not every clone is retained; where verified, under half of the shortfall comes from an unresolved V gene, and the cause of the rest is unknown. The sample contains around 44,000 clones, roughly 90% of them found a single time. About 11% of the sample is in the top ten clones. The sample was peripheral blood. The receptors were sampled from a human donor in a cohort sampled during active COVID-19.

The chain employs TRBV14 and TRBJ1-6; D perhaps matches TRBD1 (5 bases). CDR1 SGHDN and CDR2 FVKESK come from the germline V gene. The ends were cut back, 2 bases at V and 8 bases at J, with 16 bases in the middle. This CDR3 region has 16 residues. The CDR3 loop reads CASSQRGPSGDSPLHF. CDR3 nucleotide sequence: TGTGCCAGCAGCCAAAGGGGACCTAGCGGGGATTCACCCCTCCACTTT.

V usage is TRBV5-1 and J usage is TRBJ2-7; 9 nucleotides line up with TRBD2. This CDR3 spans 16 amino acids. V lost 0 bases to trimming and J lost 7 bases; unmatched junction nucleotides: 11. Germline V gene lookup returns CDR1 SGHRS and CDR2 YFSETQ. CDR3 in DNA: TGCGCCAGCAGCTTGGTTGGGGCTAGCGGGGTTAAAGAGCAGTACTTC. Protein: CASSLVGASGVKEQYF.

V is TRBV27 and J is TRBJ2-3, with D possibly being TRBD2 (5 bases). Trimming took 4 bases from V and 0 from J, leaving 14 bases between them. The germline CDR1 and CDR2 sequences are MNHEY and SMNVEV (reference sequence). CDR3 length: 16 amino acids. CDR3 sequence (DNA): TGTGCCAGCAGTTATAAGGACTTTGATAGCACAGATACGCAGTATTTT. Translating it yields CASSYKDFDSTDTQYF.

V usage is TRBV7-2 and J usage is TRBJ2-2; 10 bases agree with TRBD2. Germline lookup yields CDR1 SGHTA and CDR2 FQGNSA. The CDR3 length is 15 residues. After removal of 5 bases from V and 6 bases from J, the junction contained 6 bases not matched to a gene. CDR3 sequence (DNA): TGTGCCAGCAGCCTAACTCTAGCGGGAGCCGGGGAGCTGTTTTTT. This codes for CASSLTLAGAGELFF.

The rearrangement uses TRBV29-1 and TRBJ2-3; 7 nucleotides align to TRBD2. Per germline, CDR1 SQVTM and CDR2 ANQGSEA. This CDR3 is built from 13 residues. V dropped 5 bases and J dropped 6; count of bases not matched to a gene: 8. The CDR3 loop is CSVMGGRRDTQYF. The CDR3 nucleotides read TGCAGCGTTATGGGAGGGCGGAGGGATACGCAGTATTTT.

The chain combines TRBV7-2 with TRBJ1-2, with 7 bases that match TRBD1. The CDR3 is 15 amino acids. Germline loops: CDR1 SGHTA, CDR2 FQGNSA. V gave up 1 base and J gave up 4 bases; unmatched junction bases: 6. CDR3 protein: CASSLVIAGGYGYTF. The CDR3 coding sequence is TGTGCCAGCAGCTTAGTCATTGCAGGGGGCTATGGCTACACCTTC.

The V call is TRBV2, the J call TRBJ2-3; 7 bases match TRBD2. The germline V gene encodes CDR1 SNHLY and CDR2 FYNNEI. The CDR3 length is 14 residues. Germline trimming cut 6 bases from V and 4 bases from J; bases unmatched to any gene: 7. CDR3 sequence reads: CASRLAGDADTQYF. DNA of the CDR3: TGTGCCAGCAGATTGGCGGGAGATGCAGATACGCAGTATTTT. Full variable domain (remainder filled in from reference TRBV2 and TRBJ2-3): EPEVTQTPSHQVTQMGQEVILRCVPISNHLYFYWYRQILGQKVEFLVSFYNNEISEKSEIFDDQFSVERPDGSNFTLKIRSTKLEDSAMYFCASRLAGDADTQYFGPGTRLTVL.

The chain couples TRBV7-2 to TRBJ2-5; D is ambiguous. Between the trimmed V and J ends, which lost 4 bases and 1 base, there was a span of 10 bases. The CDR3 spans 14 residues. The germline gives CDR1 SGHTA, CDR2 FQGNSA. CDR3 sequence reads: CASSSPRLQETQYF. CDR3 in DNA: TGTGCCAGCAGCTCCCCCCGTCTCCAAGAGACCCAGTACTTC.